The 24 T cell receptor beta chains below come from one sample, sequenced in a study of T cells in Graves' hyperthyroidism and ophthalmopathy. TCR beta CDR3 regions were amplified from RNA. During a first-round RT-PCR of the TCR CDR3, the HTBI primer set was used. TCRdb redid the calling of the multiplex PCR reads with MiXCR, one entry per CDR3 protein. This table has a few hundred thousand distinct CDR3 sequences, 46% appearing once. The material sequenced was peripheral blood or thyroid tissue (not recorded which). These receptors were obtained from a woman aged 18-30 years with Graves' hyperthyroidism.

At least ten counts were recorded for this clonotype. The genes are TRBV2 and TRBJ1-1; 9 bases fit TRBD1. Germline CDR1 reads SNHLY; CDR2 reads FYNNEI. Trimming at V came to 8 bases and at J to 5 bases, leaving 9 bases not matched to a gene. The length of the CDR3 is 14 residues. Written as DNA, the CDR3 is TGTGCCAGCTCCAGGACAGGGGATAGGACTGAAGCTTTCTTT. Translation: CASSRTGDRTEAFF.

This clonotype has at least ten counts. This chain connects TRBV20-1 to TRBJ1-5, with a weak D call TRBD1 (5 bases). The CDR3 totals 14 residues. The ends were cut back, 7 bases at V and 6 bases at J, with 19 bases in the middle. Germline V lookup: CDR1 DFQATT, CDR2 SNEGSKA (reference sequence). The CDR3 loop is CSVQEGWGSQPQHF. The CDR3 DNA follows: TGCAGTGTTCAGGAGGGGTGGGGGAGTCAGCCCCAGCATTTT.

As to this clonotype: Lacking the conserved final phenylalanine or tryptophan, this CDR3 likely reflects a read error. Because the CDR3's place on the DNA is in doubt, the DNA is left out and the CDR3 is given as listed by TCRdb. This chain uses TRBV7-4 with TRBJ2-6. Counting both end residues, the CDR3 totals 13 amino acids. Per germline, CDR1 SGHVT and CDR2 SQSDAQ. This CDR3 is CASSLTGANVLVL.

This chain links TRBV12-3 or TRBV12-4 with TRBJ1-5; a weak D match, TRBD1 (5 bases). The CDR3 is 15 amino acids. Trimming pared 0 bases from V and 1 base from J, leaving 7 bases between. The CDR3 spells CASSLAGESNQPQHF. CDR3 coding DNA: TGTGCCAGCAGTTTAGCAGGGGAGAGCAATCAGCCCCAGCATTTT.

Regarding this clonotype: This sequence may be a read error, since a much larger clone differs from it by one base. CDR3 protein: CSASGSQVTQYF. The CDR3 coding sequence is TGCAGTGCTAGCGGGAGTCAAGTGACCCAGTACTTC. The J gene is TRBJ2-5, the V gene TRBV20-1, with D possibly TRBD2 on 6 matching bases. CDR3 length: 12 residues. Per germline, CDR1 DFQATT and CDR2 SNEGSKA (reference sequence).

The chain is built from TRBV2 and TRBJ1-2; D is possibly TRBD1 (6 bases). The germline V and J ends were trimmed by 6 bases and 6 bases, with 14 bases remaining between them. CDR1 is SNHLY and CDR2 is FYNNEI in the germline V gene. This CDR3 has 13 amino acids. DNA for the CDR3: TGTGCCAGCAGAGGAACGAGGGGGGATGGCTACACCTTC. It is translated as CASRGTRGDGYTF.

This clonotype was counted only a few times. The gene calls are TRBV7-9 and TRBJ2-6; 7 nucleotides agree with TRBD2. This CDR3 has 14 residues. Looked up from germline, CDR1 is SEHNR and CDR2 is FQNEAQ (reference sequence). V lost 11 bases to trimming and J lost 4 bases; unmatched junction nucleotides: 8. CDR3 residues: CAGGGLQGANVLTF. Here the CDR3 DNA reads TGTGCCGGGGGGGGACTCCAGGGGGCCAACGTCCTGACTTTC.

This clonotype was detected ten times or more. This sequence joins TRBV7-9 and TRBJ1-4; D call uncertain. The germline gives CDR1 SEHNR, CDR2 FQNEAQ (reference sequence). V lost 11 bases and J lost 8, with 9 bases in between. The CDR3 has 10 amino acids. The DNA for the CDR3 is TGTGCCTTCTTTGGGGAAAAACTGTTTTTT. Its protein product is CAFFGEKLFF.

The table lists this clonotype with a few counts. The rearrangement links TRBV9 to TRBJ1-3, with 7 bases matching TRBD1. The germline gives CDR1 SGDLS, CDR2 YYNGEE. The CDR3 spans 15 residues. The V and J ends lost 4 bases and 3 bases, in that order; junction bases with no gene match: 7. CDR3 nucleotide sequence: TGTGCCAGCAGCCTCCAGGGGGGCCTTGGAAACACCATATATTTT. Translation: CASSLQGGLGNTIYF.

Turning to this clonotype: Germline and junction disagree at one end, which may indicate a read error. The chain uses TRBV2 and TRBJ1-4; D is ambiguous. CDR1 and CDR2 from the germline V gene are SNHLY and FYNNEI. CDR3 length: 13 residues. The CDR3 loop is CAISERDNEKLFF. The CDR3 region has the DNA TGTGCCATCAGTGAGCGAGATAATGAAAAACTGTTTTTT.

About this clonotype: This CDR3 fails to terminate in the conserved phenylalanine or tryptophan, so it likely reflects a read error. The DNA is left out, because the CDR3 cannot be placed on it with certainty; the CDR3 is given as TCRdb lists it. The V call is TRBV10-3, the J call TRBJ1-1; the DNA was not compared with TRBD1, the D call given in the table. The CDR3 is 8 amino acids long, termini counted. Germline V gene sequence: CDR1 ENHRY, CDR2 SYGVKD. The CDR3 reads CAISEGNR.

This chain's CDR3 is CASSEREHSGNTIYF. The CDR3 DNA is TGTGCCAGCAGTGAAAGGGAGCACTCTGGAAACACCATATATTTT. The chain recombines TRBV2 with TRBJ1-3; D is uncertain. Trimming cost V 2 bases and J 0 bases, with 8 bases left between them. CDR3 length: 15 residues. Germline V CDR1 and CDR2: SNHLY, FYNNEI.

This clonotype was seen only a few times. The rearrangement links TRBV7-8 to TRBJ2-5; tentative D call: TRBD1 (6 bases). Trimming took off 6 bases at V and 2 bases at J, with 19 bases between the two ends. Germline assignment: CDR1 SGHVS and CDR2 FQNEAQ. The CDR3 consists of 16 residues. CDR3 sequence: CASSLSPGHPQETQYF. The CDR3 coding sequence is TGTGCCAGCAGTTTATCCCCGGGACACCCACAAGAGACCCAGTACTTC.

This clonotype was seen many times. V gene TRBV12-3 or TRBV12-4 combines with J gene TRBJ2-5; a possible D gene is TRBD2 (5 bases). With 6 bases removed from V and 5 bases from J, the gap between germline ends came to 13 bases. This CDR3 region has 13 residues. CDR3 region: CASSLDRGETQYF. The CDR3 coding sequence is TGTGCCAGCAGCTTGGACCGAGGGGAGACCCAGTACTTC.

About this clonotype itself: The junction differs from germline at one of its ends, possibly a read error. CDR3 in amino acids: CASSQDPLSSGYEQYF. In DNA form, the CDR3 reads TGCGCCAGCAGCCAAGATCCGTTGAGTAGCGGCTACGAGCAGTACTTC. The genes are TRBV7-4 and TRBJ2-7; tentative D call: TRBD2 (6 bases). CDR3 size: 16 residues. Germline values: CDR1 SGHVT, CDR2 SQSDAQ.

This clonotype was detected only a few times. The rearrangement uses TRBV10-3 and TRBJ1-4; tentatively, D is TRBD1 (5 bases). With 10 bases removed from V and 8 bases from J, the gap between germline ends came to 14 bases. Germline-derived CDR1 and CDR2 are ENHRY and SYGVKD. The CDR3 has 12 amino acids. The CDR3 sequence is CASRWRGEKLFF. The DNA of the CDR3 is TGTGCCAGCAGGTGGAGGGGCGAAAAACTGTTTTTT.

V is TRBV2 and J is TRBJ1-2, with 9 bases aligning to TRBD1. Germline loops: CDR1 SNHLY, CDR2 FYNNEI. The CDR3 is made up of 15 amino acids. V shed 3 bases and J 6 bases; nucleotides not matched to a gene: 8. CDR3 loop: CASSDLLQGANGYTF. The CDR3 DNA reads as TGTGCCAGCAGTGATCTGTTACAGGGGGCGAATGGCTACACCTTC. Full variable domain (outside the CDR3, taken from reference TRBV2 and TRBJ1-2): EPEVTQTPSHQVTQMGQEVILRCVPISNHLYFYWYRQILGQKVEFLVSFYNNEISEKSEIFDDQFSVERPDGSNFTLKIRSTKLEDSAMYFCASSDLLQGANGYTFGSGTRLTVV.

The CDR3 sequence is CSARPGQGAGTEAFF. CDR3 nucleotide sequence: TGCAGTGCTAGACCCGGACAGGGGGCGGGCACTGAAGCTTTCTTT. The V gene is TRBV20-1, the J gene TRBJ1-1, with 11 bases lining up with TRBD1. In germline, CDR1 is DFQATT, CDR2 SNEGSKA (reference sequence). V lost 2 bases to trimming and J lost 4 bases; unmatched junction nucleotides: 6. The CDR3 has 15 amino acids.

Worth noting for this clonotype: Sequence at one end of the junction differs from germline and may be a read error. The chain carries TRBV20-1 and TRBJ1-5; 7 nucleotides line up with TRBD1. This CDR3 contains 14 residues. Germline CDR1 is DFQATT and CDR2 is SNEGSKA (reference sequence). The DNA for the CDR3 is TGCAGTGCTAGCAACAGGGGTAGCTATCAGCCCCAGCATTTT. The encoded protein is CSASNRGSYQPQHF.

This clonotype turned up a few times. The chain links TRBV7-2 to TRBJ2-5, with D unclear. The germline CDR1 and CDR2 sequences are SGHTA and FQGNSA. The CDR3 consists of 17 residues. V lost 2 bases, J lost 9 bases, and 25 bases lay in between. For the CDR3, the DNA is TGTGCCAGCAGCTTAACTTTTGGACCCACGCCCCGAGTGGCCCAGTACTTC. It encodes CASSLTFGPTPRVAQYF.

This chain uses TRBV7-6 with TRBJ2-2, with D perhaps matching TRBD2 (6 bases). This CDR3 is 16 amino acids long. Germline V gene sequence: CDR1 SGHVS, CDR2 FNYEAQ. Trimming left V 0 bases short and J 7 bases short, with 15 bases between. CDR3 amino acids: CASSLAPSGEGGELFF. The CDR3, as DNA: TGTGCCAGCAGCTTAGCCCCCTCGGGAGAAGGCGGGGAGCTGTTTTTT.

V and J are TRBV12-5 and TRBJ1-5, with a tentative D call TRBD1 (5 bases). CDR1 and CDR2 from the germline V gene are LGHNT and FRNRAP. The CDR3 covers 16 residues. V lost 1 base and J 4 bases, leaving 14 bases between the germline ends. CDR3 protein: CASGLDRPKGNQPQHF. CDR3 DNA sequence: TGTGCTAGTGGTTTGGACAGGCCGAAGGGAAATCAGCCCCAGCATTTT.

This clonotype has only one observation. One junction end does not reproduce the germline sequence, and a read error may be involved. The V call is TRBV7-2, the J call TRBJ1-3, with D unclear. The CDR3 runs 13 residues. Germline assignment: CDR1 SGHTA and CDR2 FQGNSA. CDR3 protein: CASSRLPGNTIYF. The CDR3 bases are TGCGCCAGCAGCCGACTTCCTGGAAACACCATATATTTT.

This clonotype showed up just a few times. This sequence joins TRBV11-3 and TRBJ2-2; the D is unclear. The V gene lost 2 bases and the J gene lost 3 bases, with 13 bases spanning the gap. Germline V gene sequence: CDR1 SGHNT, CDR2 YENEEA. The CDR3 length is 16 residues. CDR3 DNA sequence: TGTGCCAGCAGCTTATATTCCAGCCCCTACACCGGGGAGCTGTTTTTT. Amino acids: CASSLYSSPYTGELFF.